These 14 T cell receptor beta chains share one sample of origin, sequenced in a study of T-cell memory formation after mild COVID-19. TCRdb called the 5' RACE reads again in MiXCR, with one record for every CDR3 protein. The sample shows 120,000 or so distinct CDR3 sequences, about 16% of them seen only once. What was sequenced was PBMCs or a T cell subset sorted from them (not recorded which). All receptors derive from an adult woman who had mild COVID-19 (a few samples of this study predate the infection). Cell type and time point are not known.

J is TRBJ2-7 and V is TRBV25-1, with a possible D match to TRBD2 (6 bases). Germline V gene lookup returns CDR1 MGHDK and CDR2 SYGVNS. The CDR3 is 10 residues long. Trimming removed 8 bases from V and 4 bases from J, with 6 bases in between. The CDR3, as DNA: TGTGCCAGCGGAGGGTACGAGCAGTACTTC. Translation gives CASGGYEQYF.

This clonotype was picked up a small number of times. CDR3 coding DNA: TGTGCCAGCAGTTCCTTGGGGGGAAATGGCCGTCAGCCCCAGCATTTT. The encoded protein is CASSSLGGNGRQPQHF. This chain connects TRBV2 to TRBJ1-5; the D gene is possibly TRBD1 (5 bases). The V end lost 5 bases, the J end lost 6 bases, and 20 bases lay between the germline ends. The CDR3 runs 16 residues. Looked up from germline, CDR1 is SNHLY and CDR2 is FYNNEI.

The chain is built from TRBV5-6 and TRBJ1-1; TRBD1 matches at 9 bases. Germline loops: CDR1 SGHDT, CDR2 YYEEEE. The CDR3 consists of 18 residues. The V and J ends lost 4 bases and 4 bases, in that order; junction bases with no gene match: 17. CDR3 region: CASSPLQGAFLRGTEAFF. CDR3 DNA: TGTGCCAGCAGCCCGTTACAGGGGGCGTTTTTACGGGGCACTGAAGCTTTCTTT.

The chain has TRBV30 and TRBJ2-1, with a weak D call TRBD2 (5 bases). This CDR3 is 13 amino acids long. Germline-derived CDR1 and CDR2 are GTSNPN and SVGIG (reference sequence). The germline V and J ends were trimmed by 0 bases and 6 bases, with 9 bases remaining between them. This chain's CDR3 is CAWSVRGSNEQFF. The CDR3 DNA follows: TGTGCCTGGAGTGTAAGAGGGAGCAATGAGCAGTTCTTC. The variable domain in full, with the rest retrieved from reference TRBV30 and TRBJ2-1, is SQTIHQWPATLVQPVGSPLSLECTVEGTSNPNLYWYRQAAGRGLQLLFYSVGIGQISSEVPQNLSASRPQDRQFILSSKKLLLSDSGFYLCAWSVRGSNEQFFGPGTRLTVL.

CDR3 nucleotides: TGTGCCAGCAGCTCGGGCCCCAGGGGACCCCAGCATTTT. Its protein is CASSSGPRGPQHF. The rearrangement uses TRBV5-6 and TRBJ1-5; D is possibly TRBD1 (6 bases). The CDR3 consists of 13 residues. CDR1 SGHDT and CDR2 YYEEEE come from the germline V gene. With 3 bases removed from V and 10 bases from J, the gap between germline ends came to 14 bases.

The chain couples TRBV19 to TRBJ2-1, with TRBD2 matching over 14 bases. J lost 8 bases, V lost 6 bases, and 3 bases had no gene match. The CDR3 sequence is 14 residues long. Germline V gene lookup returns CDR1 LNHDA and CDR2 SQIVND (reference sequence). CDR3 sequence (DNA): TGTGCCAGTAGGAGACTAGCGGGAGGGGATGAGCAGTTCTTC. Its translation is CASRRLAGGDEQFF.

The CDR3 bases are TGTGCCAGCAGCTTTGGTCATACCTACGAGCAGTACTTC. This translates into CASSFGHTYEQYF. This chain connects TRBV5-6 to TRBJ2-7, with no clear D. Trimming cost V 2 bases and J 2 bases, with 8 bases left between them. The CDR3 is 13 residues long. CDR1 and CDR2 from the germline V gene are SGHDT and YYEEEE.

The V call is TRBV11-1, the J call TRBJ2-6, with 10 bases that match TRBD1. This CDR3 has 18 amino acids. The V gene's germline CDR1 is SGHAT and CDR2 FQDESV (reference sequence). J lost 0 bases, V lost 3 bases, and 5 bases had no gene match. The CDR3 reads CASSLGTGVVSGANVLTF. The CDR3 DNA is TGTGCCAGCAGCTTGGGGACAGGGGTTGTCTCTGGGGCCAACGTCCTGACTTTC. Combining the CDR3 with reference TRBV11-1 and TRBJ2-6 gives the whole variable domain EAEVAQSPRYKITEKSQAVAFWCDPISGHATLYWYRQILGQGPELLVQFQDESVVDDSQLPKDRFSAERLKGVDSTLKIQPAELGDSAMYLCASSLGTGVVSGANVLTFGAGSRLTVL.

This rearrangement joins TRBV7-6 to TRBJ2-7; a possible D gene is TRBD1 (5 bases). Trimming stripped 0 bases from V and 2 bases from J, with 11 bases between. The CDR3 runs 15 residues. Germline V lookup: CDR1 SGHVS, CDR2 FNYEAQ. In DNA form, the CDR3 reads TGTGCCAGCAGCTTAGCGCAGGACATGGCCTACGAGCAGTACTTC. Residues: CASSLAQDMAYEQYF.

This clonotype was seen only a few times. The chain uses TRBV5-1 and TRBJ2-1; D perhaps matches TRBD2 (6 bases). The CDR3 has 15 amino acids. Between the trimmed V and J ends, which lost 5 bases and 6 bases, there was a span of 18 bases. Germline V gene lookup returns CDR1 SGHRS and CDR2 YFSETQ. CDR3 loop: CASRIDSLGGNEQFF. The CDR3 DNA is TGCGCCAGCAGAATCGACAGCCTCGGGGGCAATGAGCAGTTCTTC.

As for this clonotype: The missing conserved phenylalanine or tryptophan at the end of this CDR3 makes a read error likely. The chain recombines TRBV6-2 or TRBV6-3 with TRBJ1-5, with a possible D match to TRBD1 (6 bases). Germline assignment: CDR1 MNHEY and CDR2 SVGEGT. The ends were cut back, 2 bases at V and 1 base at J, with 9 bases in the middle. This CDR3 comprises 15 residues. The DNA for the CDR3 is TGTGCCAGCAGTTACCCGGGGGCGAGCAATCAGCCCCAGCATTTG. Its translation is CASSYPGASNQPQHL.

The CDR3 DNA sequence: TGCAGTGCTAGAGAAGCAGGGATGGGCACTGAAGCTTTCTTT. It is translated as CSAREAGMGTEAFF. This chain joins TRBV20-1 and TRBJ1-1; tentatively, D is TRBD1 (5 bases). This CDR3 comprises 14 residues. V was trimmed by 0 bases and J by 4 bases, leaving 12 bases between them. Germline assignment: CDR1 DFQATT and CDR2 SNEGSKA (reference sequence).

This clonotype was counted between two and nine times. Here the CDR3 reads CASTRAGEAFF. DNA of the CDR3: TGCGCCAGCACGAGGGCGGGTGAAGCTTTCTTT. The rearrangement joins TRBV10-2 to TRBJ1-1; D not resolved. Germline V lookup: CDR1 WSHSY, CDR2 SAAADI. Trimming stripped 7 bases from V and 7 bases from J, with 10 bases between. The CDR3 runs 11 residues.

There are a few counts of this clonotype. The J gene is TRBJ2-7, the V gene TRBV2, with 11 bases fitting TRBD1. The CDR3 has 13 amino acids. V lost 6 bases, J lost 3 bases, and 1 base stayed unmatched. Germline loops: CDR1 SNHLY, CDR2 FYNNEI. CDR3 region: CASRGQGVYEQYF. CDR3 DNA sequence: TGTGCCAGCAGGGGACAGGGGGTCTACGAGCAGTACTTC.